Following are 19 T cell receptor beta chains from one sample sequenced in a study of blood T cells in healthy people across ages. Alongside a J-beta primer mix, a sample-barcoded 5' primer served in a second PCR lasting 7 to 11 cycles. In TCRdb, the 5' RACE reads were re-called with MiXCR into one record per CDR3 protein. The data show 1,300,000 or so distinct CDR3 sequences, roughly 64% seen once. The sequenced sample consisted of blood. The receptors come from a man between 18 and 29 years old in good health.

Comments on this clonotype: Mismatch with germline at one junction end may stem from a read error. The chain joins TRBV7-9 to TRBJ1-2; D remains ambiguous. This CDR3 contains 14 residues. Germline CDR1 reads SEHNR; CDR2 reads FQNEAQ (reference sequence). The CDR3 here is CASSLARVNYGYTF. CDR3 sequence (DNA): TGCGCCAGCAGCTTAGCGAGGGTTAACTATGGCTACACCTTC.

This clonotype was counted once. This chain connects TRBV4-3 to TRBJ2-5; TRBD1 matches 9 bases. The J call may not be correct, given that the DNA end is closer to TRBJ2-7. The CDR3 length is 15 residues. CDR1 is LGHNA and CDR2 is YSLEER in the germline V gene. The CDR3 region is CASSQDGQGTNEQYF. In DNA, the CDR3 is TGCGCCAGCAGCCAAGACGGACAGGGGACCAACGAGCAGTACTTC.

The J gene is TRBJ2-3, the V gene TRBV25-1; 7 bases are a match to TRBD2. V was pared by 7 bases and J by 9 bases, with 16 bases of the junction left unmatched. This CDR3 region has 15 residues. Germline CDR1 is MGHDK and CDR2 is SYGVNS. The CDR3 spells CASTPSGTDLGTQYF. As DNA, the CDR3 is TGTGCCAGCACCCCGAGCGGGACCGACCTAGGGACGCAGTATTTT. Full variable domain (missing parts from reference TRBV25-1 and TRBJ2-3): EADIYQTPRYLVIGTGKKITLECSQTMGHDKMYWYQQDPGMELHLIHYSYGVNSTEKGDLSSESTVSRIRTEHFPLTLESARPSHTSQYLCASTPSGTDLGTQYFGPGTRLTVL.

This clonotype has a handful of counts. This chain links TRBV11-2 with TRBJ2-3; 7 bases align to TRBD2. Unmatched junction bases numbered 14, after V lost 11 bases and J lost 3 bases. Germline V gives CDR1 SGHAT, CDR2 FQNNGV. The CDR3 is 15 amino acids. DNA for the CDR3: TGTGCCTCAGAGATCGTGGGAGGGCGGACAGATACGCAGTATTTT. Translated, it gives CASEIVGGRTDTQYF.

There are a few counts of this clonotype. Here the CDR3 reads CASSQPGTYNEQFF. DNA for the CDR3: TGCGCCAGCAGCCAACCCGGGACCTACAATGAGCAGTTCTTC. The chain is built from TRBV4-1 and TRBJ2-1; D perhaps matches TRBD2 (5 bases). The V gene lost 2 bases and the J gene lost 2 bases, with 7 bases spanning the gap. The V gene's germline CDR1 is MGHRA and CDR2 YSYEKL. The CDR3 is made up of 14 amino acids.

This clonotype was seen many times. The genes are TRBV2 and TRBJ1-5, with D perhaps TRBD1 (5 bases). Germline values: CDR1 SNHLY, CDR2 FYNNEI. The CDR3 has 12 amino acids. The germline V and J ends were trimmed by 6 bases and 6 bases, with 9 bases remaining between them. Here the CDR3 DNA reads TGTGCCAGCAGGACAGAAGGTCAGCCCCAGCATTTT. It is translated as CASRTEGQPQHF.

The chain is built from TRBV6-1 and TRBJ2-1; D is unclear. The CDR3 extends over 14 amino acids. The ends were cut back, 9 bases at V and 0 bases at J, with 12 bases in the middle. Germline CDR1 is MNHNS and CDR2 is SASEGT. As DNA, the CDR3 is TGTGCCAGTCACACGGCAAGCTCCTACAATGAGCAGTTCTTC. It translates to CASHTASSYNEQFF.

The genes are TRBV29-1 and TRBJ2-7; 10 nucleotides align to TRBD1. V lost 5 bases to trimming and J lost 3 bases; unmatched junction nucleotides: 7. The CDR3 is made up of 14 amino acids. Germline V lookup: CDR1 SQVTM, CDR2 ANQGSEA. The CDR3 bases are TGCAGCGTTACACCAGGACAGGGGGTCTACGAGCAGTACTTC. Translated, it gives CSVTPGQGVYEQYF.

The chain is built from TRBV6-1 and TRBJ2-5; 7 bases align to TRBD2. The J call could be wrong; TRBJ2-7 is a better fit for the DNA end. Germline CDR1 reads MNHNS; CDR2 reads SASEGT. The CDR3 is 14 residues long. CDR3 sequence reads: CASVAMGGSSEQYF. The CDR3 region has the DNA TGTGCCAGCGTGGCAATGGGCGGGAGTTCCGAGCAGTACTTC.

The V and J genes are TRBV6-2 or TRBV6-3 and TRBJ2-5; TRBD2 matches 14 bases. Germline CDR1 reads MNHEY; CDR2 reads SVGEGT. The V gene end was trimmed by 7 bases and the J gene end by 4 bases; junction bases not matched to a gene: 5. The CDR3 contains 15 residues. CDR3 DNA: TGTGCCAGCACCCCGGGACTAGCGGGGGCAGAGACCCAGTACTTC. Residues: CASTPGLAGAETQYF.

In nucleotides, the CDR3 is TGTGCCAGCAGTTTAGGGACAGGGAATGGCTACACCTTC. Protein product: CASSLGTGNGYTF. The chain links TRBV27 to TRBJ1-2; 9 bases match TRBD1. Trimming at V came to 2 bases and at J to 6 bases, leaving 1 base not matched to a gene. Looked up from germline, CDR1 is MNHEY and CDR2 is SMNVEV (reference sequence). CDR3 length equals 13 residues.

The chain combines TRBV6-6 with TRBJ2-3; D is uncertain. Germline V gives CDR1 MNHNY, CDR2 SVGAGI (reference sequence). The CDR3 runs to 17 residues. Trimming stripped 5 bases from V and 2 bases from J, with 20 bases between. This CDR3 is CASSPLSPDPYTDTQYF. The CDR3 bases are TGTGCCAGCAGTCCACTCAGCCCGGACCCCTACACAGATACGCAGTATTTT.

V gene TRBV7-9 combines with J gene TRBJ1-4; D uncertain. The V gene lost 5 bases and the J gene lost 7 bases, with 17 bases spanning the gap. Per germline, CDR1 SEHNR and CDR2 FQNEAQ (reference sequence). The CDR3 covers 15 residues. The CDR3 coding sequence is TGTGCCAGCAGCCCTCACCAACAGCGACTTGAAAAACTGTTTTTT. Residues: CASSPHQQRLEKLFF.

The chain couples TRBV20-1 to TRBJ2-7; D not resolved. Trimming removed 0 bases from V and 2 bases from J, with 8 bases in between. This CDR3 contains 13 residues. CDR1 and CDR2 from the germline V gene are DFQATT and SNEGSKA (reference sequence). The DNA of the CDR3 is TGCAGTGCTAGAGATGGAGCCGCCTACGAGCAGTACTTC. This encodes CSARDGAAYEQYF.

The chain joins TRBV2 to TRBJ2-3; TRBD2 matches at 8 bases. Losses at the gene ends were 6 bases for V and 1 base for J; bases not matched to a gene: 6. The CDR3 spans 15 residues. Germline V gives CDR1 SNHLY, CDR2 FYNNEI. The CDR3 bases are TGTGCCAGCAGAGTAACTAGCGGTCGCACAGATACGCAGTATTTT. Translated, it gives CASRVTSGRTDTQYF.

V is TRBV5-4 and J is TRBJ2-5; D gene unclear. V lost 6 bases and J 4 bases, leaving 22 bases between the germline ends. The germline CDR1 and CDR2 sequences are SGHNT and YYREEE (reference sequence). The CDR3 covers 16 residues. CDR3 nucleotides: TGTGCCAGCAACGAAAAAGGCAGTACCTCGAGAGAGACCCAGTACTTC. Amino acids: CASNEKGSTSRETQYF. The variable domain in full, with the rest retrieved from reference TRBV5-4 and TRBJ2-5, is ETGVTQSPTHLIKTRGQQVTLRCSSQSGHNTVSWYQQALGQGPQFIFQYYREEENGRGNFPPRFSGLQFPNYSSELNVNALELDDSALYLCASNEKGSTSRETQYFGPGTRLLVL.

CDR3 DNA: TGTGCCAGCAGCCTGCAACTCTCCTACGAGCAGTACTTC. It codes for CASSLQLSYEQYF. J is TRBJ2-7 and V is TRBV3-1; D gene unclear. Trimming stripped 4 bases from V and 0 bases from J, with 7 bases between. Per germline, CDR1 LGHDT and CDR2 YNNKEL (reference sequence). The CDR3 has 13 amino acids.

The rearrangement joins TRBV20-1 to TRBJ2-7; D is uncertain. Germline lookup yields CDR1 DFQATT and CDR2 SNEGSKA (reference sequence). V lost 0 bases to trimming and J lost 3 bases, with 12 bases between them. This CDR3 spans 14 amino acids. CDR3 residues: CSARDGAVVYEQYF. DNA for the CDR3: TGCAGTGCTAGAGACGGAGCCGTTGTCTACGAGCAGTACTTC.

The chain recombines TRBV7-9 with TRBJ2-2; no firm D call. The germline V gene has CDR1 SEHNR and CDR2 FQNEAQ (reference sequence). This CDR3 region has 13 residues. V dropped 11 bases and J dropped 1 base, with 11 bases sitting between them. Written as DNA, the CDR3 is TGTGCCCGACAAGCCGAGAACACCGGGGAGCTGTTTTTT. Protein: CARQAENTGELFF.